Sequencing of this T cell receptor beta chain was carried out in a study of Graves' ophthalmopathy and Graves' hyperthyroidism. Study-level information: A follow-up of 18 months without ophthalmopathy meant that hyperthyroidism was stable.

RNA transcripts were the source from which TCR beta CDR3 regions were amplified. HTBI-primed first-round RT-PCR preceded second-round multiplex PCR. TCRdb called the multiplex PCR reads again in MiXCR, with one record for every CDR3 protein. This sample has about 550,000 distinct CDR3 sequences, with 35% to 45% found just once. Study results and limitations: The model achieved about 64% sensitivity and less than 85% specificity for ophthalmopathy progression. Most expanded clonotypes from thyroid (those above 0.001 frequency) were also found in blood.

V was shortened by 6 bases and J by 4 bases, with 16 bases between the two germline ends. The CDR3 runs to 15 residues. Exclusion covered patients with other autoimmune diseases or uncontrolled infections (as well as pregnancy or lactation). This clonotype appeared many times. Its antigen is not identified. Input material: peripheral blood or thyroid tissue (not recorded which). The clonotype originates from an adult man with Graves' hyperthyroidism. The chain recombines TRBV12-3 or TRBV12-4 with TRBJ1-5, with D maybe TRBD1 (6 bases). The CDR3: CASRGNRDTNQPQHF. CDR3 in DNA: TGTGCCAGCAGGGGGAACCGGGACACTAATCAGCCCCAGCATTTT.